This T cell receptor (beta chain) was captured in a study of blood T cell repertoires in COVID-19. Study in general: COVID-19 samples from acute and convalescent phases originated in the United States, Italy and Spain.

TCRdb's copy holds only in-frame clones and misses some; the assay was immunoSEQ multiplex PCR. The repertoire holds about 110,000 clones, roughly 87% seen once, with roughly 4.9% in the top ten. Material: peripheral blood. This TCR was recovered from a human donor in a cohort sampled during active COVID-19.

CDR3 in DNA: TGTGCCAGCAGCGGGCGACAGGGGATGAACACTGAAGCTTTCTTT. Encoded protein: CASSGRQGMNTEAFF. This chain connects TRBV7-9 to TRBJ1-1; TRBD1 agrees at 8 bases. With 5 bases clipped from V and 0 bases from J, the junction kept 5 bases outside the gene matches. Germline V lookup: CDR1 SEHNR, CDR2 FQNEAQ (reference sequence). CDR3 length: 15 amino acids.